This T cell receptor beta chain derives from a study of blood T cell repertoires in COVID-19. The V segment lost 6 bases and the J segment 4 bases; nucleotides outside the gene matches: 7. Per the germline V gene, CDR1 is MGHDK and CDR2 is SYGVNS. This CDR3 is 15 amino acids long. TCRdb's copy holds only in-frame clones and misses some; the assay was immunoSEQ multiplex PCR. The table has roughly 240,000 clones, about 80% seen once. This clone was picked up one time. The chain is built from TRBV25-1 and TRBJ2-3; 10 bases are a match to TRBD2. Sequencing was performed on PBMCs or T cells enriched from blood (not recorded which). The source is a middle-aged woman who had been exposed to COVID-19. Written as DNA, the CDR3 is TGTGCCAGCAGCGACGGACTAGCGGACCCAGATACGCAGTATTTT. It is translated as CASSDGLADPDTQYF.